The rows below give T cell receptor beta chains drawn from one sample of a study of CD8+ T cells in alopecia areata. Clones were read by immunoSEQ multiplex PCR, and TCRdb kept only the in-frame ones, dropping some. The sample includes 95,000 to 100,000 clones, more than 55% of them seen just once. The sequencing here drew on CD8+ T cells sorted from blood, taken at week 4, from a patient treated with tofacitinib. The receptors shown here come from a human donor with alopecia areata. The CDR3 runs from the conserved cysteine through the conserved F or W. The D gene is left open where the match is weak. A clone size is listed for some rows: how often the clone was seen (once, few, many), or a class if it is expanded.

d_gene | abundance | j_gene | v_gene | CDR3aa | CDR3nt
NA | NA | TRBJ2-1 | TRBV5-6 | CASSLNNEQFF | TGTGCCAGCTCCTTGAACAATGAGCAGTTCTTC
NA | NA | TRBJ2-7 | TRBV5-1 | CASSFAFTYEQYF | TGCGCCAGCAGCTTTGCCTTCACCTACGAGCAGTACTTC
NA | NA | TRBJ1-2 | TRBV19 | CASNQGFNYGYTF | TGTGCCAGTAACCAGGGTTTCAACTATGGCTACACCTTC
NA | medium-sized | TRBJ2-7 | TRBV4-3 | CASSQVTDSSYEQYF | TGCGCCAGCAGCCAAGTGACGGATAGCTCCTACGAGCAGTACTTC
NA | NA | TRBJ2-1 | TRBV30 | CAWSGFMAGTYNEQFF | TGTGCCTGGAGTGGTTTCATGGCGGGAACCTACAATGAGCAGTTCTTC
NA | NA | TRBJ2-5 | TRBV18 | CASSPTGPRGKETQYF | TGTGCCAGCTCACCGACAGGTCCGCGGGGGAAGGAGACCCAGTACTTC
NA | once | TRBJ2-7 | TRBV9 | CASSPPGTGIGEQYF | TGTGCCAGCAGCCCCCCCGGGACGGGGATTGGGGAGCAGTACTTC
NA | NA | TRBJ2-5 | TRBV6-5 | CASGGQRQETQYF | TGTGCCAGCGGTGGGCAGCGACAAGAGACCCAGTACTTC
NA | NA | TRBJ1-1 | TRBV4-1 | CASSQNRAYTEAFF | TGCGCCAGCAGCCAAAATCGGGCGTACACTGAAGCTTTCTTT
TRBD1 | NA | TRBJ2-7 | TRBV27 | CASSSTAGTGAYEQYF | TGTGCCAGCAGTTCGACCGCCGGGACAGGGGCCTACGAGCAGTACTTC
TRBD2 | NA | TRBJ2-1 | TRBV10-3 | CAISEGTSGSSAYNEQFF | TGTGCCATCAGTGAGGGGACTAGCGGGAGTTCGGCCTACAATGAGCAGTTCTTC
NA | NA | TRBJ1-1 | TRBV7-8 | CASNYLSTNTEAFF | TGTGCCAGCAACTATCTATCCACTAACACTGAAGCTTTCTTT
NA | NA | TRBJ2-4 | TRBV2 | CASSGASKNIQYF | TGTGCCAGCAGTGGAGCCAGCAAAAACATTCAGTACTTC
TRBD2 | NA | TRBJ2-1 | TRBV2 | CASMGGGYNEQFF | TGTGCCAGCATGGGCGGGGGTTACAATGAGCAGTTCTTC
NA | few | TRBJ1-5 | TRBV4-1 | CASSPLRDLVNQPQHF | TGCGCCAGCAGCCCCTTGAGGGATTTGGTAAATCAGCCCCAGCATTTT
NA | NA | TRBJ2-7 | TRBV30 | CAWSVGQFYEQYF | TGTGCCTGGAGTGTTGGACAGTTTTACGAGCAGTACTTC
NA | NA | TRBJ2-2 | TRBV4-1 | CASSQVGATGELFF | TGCGCCAGCAGCCAAGTAGGGGCTACCGGGGAGCTGTTTTTT
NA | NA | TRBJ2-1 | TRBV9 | CASSVDLAPSSYNEQFF | TGTGCCAGCAGCGTAGATCTGGCCCCGAGCTCCTACAATGAGCAGTTCTTC
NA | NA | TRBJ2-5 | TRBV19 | CASSMDLGQETQYF | TGTGCCAGTAGTATGGACCTCGGCCAAGAGACCCAGTACTTC
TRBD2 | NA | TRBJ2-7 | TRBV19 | CASSIGLAGGPGTYEQYF | TGTGCCAGTAGTATCGGACTAGCGGGAGGGCCGGGGACCTACGAGCAGTACTTC
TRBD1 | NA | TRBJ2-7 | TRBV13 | CASSLSPGQGGDEQYF | TGTGCCAGCAGCTTAAGCCCGGGACAGGGGGGTGACGAGCAGTACTTC
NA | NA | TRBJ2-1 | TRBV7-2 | CASSLEVLEPSSYNEQFF | TGTGCCAGCAGCTTAGAAGTACTGGAACCAAGCTCCTACAATGAGCAGTTCTTC
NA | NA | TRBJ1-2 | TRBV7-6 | CASSLEGTYGYTF | TGTGCCAGCAGCTTAGAGGGCACCTATGGCTACACCTTC
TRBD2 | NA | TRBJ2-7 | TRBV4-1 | CASSQVALTSGDREQYF | TGCGCCAGCAGCCAAGTGGCCCTGACTAGCGGGGATCGCGAGCAGTACTTC
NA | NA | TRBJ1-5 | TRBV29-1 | CSVDRQVIQPQHF | TGCAGCGTTGATCGGCAGGTGATCCAGCCCCAGCATTTT
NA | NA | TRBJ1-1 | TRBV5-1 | CASSLDRYLEAFF | TGCGCCAGCAGCTTGGACAGGTATCTCGAAGCTTTCTTT
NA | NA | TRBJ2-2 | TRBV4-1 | CASSPYVAGTGELFF | TGCGCCAGCAGCCCGTACGTGGCTGGCACCGGGGAGCTGTTTTTT
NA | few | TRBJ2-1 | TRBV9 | CASSVVGINNEQFF | TGTGCCAGCAGCGTAGTCGGGATAAACAATGAGCAGTTCTTC
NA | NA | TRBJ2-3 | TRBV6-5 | CASSYMGEWGTDTQYF | TGTGCCAGCAGTTACATGGGGGAGTGGGGCACAGATACGCAGTATTTT